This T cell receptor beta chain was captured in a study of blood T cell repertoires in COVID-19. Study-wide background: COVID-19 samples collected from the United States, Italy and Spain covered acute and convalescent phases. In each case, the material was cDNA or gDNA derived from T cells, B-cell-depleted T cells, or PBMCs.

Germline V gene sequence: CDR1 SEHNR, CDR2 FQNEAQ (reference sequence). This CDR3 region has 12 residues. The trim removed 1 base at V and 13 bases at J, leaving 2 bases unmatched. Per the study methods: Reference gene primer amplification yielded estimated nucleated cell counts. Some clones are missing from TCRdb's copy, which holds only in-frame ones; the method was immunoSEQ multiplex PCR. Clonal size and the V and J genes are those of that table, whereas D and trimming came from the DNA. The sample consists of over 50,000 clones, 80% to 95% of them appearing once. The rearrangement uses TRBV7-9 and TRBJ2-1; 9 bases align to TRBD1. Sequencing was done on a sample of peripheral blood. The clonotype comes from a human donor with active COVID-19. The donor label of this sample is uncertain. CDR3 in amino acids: CASSLVQGAQFF. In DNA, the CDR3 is TGTGCCAGCAGCTTAGTACAGGGGGCCCAGTTCTTC.